These 10 T cell receptor beta chains were all obtained from the same sample, sequenced in a study of blood T cells in healthy people across ages. A second roughly 6 to 11 cycle PCR used barcoded and J-beta primers. TCRdb recomputed calls from the 5' RACE reads with MiXCR, one row per CDR3 protein. Altogether about 1.5 million distinct CDR3 sequences are present, 40% to 50% being singletons, with the ten largest covering 7.9%. Sequencing was performed on blood. These receptors were taken from a woman between 18 and 30 years old in good health.

The genes are TRBV10-3 and TRBJ1-2, with 7 bases that match TRBD1. Germline CDR1 reads ENHRY; CDR2 reads SYGVKD. This CDR3 is 14 amino acids long. Trimming at V came to 10 bases and at J to 2 bases, leaving 10 bases not matched to a gene. CDR3 loop: CATVGLQGNYGYTF. CDR3 DNA: TGTGCCACTGTGGGACTACAGGGGAACTATGGCTACACCTTC.

The chain joins TRBV6-5 to TRBJ2-3; D uncertain. The CDR3 contains 13 residues. The germline gives CDR1 MNHEY, CDR2 SVGAGI. With 6 bases removed from V and 3 bases from J, the gap between germline ends came to 10 bases. This CDR3 reads CASRLQVTDTQYF. For the CDR3, the DNA is TGTGCCAGCAGGTTGCAGGTTACAGATACGCAGTATTTT.

There are a few counts of this clonotype. This chain joins TRBV20-1 and TRBJ1-1; TRBD1 agrees at 9 bases. CDR1 is DFQATT, CDR2 SNEGSKA, per germline (reference sequence). The V and J ends lost 3 bases and 3 bases, in that order; junction bases with no gene match: 11. The CDR3 is 16 residues long. The CDR3 is CSARRPDRGKDTEAFF. CDR3 DNA sequence: TGCAGTGCTAGGAGGCCCGACAGGGGGAAAGACACTGAAGCTTTCTTT.

The rearrangement uses TRBV20-1 and TRBJ1-1; D uncertain. The germline gives CDR1 DFQATT, CDR2 SNEGSKA (reference sequence). V gave up 2 bases and J gave up 3 bases, with 16 bases separating them. This CDR3 is 15 amino acids long. The CDR3 bases are TGCAGTGCTAGACCCAGAGACACCGGGGACACTGAAGCTTTCTTT. Translating it yields CSARPRDTGDTEAFF.

This clonotype turned up a few times. V is TRBV27 and J is TRBJ1-2; no reliable D call. Germline-derived CDR1 and CDR2 are MNHEY and SMNVEV (reference sequence). Between the trimmed V and J ends, which lost 2 bases and 8 bases, there was a span of 12 bases. This CDR3 is 13 amino acids long. CDR3 amino acids: CASSLGREGGYTF. The CDR3 coding sequence is TGTGCCAGCAGTTTAGGTAGGGAAGGCGGCTACACCTTC.

The chain joins TRBV20-1 to TRBJ2-3; TRBD2 is a possible D gene (6 bases). The germline CDR1 and CDR2 sequences are DFQATT and SNEGSKA (reference sequence). V was clipped by 2 bases and J by 2 bases, with 14 bases between them. There are 15 residues in the CDR3. The CDR3 reads CSARRAGTDTDTQYF. The CDR3 DNA follows: TGCAGTGCTAGAAGGGCCGGGACTGACACAGATACGCAGTATTTT.

This clonotype was counted a few times. The rearrangement uses TRBV15 and TRBJ2-7; 10 positions agree with TRBD2. Germline CDR1 and CDR2: LNHNV and YYDKDF (reference sequence). The trim removed 4 bases at V and 4 bases at J, leaving 4 bases unmatched. The CDR3 sequence is 14 residues long. In DNA form, the CDR3 reads TGTGCCACCAGCATAGCGGGAGGAGGGTACGAGCAGTACTTC. It codes for CATSIAGGGYEQYF.

The chain links TRBV27 to TRBJ1-2; the match to TRBD1 covers 10 bases. This CDR3 is built from 17 residues. CDR1 is MNHEY, CDR2 SMNVEV, per germline (reference sequence). J was trimmed by 8 bases and V by 4 bases; bases with no gene match: 16. The DNA for the CDR3 is TGTGCCAGCAGTTCCGGGACCGGGACAGGGGTCGAGGAAGGCTACACCTTC. Amino acid sequence: CASSSGTGTGVEEGYTF.

In its sample, this clonotype was seen a few times. CDR3 amino acids: CASSQVPGGNYGYTF. DNA for the CDR3: TGTGCCAGCAGCCAAGTACCAGGGGGTAACTATGGCTACACCTTC. J is TRBJ1-2 and V is TRBV4-2, with 7 positions matching TRBD1. The CDR3 runs to 15 residues. Germline values: CDR1 LGHNA, CDR2 YNFKEQ. J gave up 1 base and V 1 base, and 3 bases lay outside the gene matches.

As DNA, the CDR3 is TGCGCCAGCAGCCAAGGAGCGGAGACCACTGATACGCAGTATTTT. Translating gives CASSQGAETTDTQYF. The rearrangement joins TRBV4-3 to TRBJ2-3; the D gene is possibly TRBD2 (5 bases). From germline, CDR1 is LGHNA and CDR2 YSLEER. V lost 1 base and J lost 6, with 14 bases in between. CDR3 length equals 15 residues.